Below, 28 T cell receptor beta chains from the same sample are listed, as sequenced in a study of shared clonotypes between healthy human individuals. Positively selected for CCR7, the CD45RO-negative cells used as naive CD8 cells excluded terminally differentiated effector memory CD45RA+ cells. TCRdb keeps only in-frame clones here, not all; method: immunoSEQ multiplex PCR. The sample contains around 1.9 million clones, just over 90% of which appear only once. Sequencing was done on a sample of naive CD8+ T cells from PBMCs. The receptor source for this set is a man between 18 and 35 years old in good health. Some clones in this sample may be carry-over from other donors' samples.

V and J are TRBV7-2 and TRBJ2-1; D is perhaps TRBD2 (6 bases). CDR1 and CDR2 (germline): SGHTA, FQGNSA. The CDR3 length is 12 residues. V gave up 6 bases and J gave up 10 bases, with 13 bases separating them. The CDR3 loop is CASSLDYLEQFF. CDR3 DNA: TGTGCCAGCAGTTTGGACTACCTGGAGCAGTTCTTC.

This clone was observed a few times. The CDR3 loop reads CASSQERGDNNYGYTF. The DNA for the CDR3 is TGTGCCAGCAGCCAAGAGCGGGGAGACAACAACTATGGCTACACCTTC. This rearrangement joins TRBV4-2 to TRBJ1-2; D not resolved. CDR3 length: 16 amino acids. V was trimmed by 0 bases and J by 2 bases, leaving 13 bases between them. CDR1 is LGHNA, CDR2 YNFKEQ, per germline.

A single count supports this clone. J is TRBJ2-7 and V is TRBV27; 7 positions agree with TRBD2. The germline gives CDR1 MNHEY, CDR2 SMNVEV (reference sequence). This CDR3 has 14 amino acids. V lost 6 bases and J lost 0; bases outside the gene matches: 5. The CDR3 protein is CASSRRGSSYEQYF. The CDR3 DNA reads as TGTGCCAGCAGCCGGCGGGGGAGCTCCTACGAGCAGTACTTC.

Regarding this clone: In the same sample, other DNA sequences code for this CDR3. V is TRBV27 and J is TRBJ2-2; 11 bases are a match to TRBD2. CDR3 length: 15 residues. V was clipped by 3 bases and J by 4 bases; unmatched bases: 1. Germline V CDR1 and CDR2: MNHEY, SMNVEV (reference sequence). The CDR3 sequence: CASSFGLAGTGELFF. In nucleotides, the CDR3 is TGTGCCAGCAGTTTCGGACTAGCGGGCACCGGGGAGCTGTTTTTT.

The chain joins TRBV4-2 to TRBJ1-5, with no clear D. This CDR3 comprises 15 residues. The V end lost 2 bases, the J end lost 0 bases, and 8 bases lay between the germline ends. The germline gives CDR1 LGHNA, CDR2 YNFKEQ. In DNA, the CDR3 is TGTGCCAGCAGCCAATTGGGATCTAGCAATCAGCCCCAGCATTTT. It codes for CASSQLGSSNQPQHF.

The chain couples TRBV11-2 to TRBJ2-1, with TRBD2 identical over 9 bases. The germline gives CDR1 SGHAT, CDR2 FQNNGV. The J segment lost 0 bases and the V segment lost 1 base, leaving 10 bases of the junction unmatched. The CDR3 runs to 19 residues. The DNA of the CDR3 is TGTGCCAGCAGCTTAGGGGCGGCTAGCGGGACTAGCTCCTACAATGAGCAGTTCTTC. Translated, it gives CASSLGAASGTSSYNEQFF.

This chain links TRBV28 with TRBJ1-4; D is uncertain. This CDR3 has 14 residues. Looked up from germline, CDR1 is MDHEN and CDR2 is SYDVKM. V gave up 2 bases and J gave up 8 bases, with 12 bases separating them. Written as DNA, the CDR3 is TGTGCCAGCAGTTTAAGGGCCTCGGAAGAAAAACTGTTTTTT. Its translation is CASSLRASEEKLFF.

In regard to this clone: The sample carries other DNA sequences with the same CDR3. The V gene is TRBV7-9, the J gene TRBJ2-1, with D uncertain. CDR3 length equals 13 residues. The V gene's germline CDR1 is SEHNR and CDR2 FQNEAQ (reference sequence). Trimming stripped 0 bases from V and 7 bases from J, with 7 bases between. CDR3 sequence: CASSLALGNEQFF. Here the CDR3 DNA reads TGTGCCAGCAGCTTAGCGCTGGGGAATGAGCAGTTCTTC. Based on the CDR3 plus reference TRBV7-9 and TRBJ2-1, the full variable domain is DTGVSQNPRHKITKRGQNVTFRCDPISEHNRLYWYRQTLGQGPEFLTYFQNEAQLEKSRLLSDRFSAERPKGSFSTLEIQRTEQGDSAMYLCASSLALGNEQFFGPGTRLTVL.

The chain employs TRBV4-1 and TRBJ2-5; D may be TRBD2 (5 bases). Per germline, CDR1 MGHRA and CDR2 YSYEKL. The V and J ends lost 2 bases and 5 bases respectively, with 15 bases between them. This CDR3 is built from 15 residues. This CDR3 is CASSQSGLLGETQYF. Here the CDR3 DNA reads TGCGCCAGCAGCCAATCCGGACTCTTGGGGGAGACCCAGTACTTC.

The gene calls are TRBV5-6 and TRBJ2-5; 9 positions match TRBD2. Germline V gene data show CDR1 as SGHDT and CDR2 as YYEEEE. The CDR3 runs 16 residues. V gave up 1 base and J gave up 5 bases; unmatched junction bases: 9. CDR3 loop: CASSLWGGRAKETQYF. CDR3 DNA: TGTGCCAGCAGCTTGTGGGGCGGGAGGGCCAAGGAGACCCAGTACTTC.

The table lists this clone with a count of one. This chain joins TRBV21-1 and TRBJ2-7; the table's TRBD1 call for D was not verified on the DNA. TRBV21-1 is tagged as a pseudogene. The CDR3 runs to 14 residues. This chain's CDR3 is CASSKPPGTHEQYF. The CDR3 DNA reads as TGTGCCAGCAGCAAACCGCCAGGTACCCACGAGCAGTACTTC.

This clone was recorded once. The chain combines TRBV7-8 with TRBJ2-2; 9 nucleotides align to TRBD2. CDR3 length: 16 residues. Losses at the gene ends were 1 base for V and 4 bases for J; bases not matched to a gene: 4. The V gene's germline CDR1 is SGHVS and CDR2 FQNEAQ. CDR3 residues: CASSLEAGGLTGELFF. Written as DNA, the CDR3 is TGTGCCAGCAGCTTAGAGGCGGGAGGGCTCACCGGGGAGCTGTTTTTT.

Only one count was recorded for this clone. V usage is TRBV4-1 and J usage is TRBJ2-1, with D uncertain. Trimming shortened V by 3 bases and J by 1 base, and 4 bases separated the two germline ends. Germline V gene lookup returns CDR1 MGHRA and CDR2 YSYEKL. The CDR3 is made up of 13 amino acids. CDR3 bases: TGCGCCAGCAGCCATGGATCCTACAATGAGCAGTTCTTC. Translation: CASSHGSYNEQFF.

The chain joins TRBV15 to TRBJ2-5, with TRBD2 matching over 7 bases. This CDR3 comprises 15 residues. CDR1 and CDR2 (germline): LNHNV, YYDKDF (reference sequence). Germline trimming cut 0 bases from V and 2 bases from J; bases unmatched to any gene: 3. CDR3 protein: CATSRDGLDQETQYF. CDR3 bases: TGTGCCACCAGCAGAGATGGACTAGATCAAGAGACCCAGTACTTC.

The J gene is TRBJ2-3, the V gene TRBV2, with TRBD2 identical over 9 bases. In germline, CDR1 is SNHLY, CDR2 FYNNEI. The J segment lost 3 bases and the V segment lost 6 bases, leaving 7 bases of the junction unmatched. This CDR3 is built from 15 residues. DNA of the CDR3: TGTGCCAGCAGGCCGGGGACTAGCCGTACAGATACGCAGTATTTT. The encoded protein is CASRPGTSRTDTQYF.

The CDR3 reads CASSYGQVTYNEQFF. CDR3 nucleotides: TGTGCCAGCAGTTACGGGCAGGTTACCTACAATGAGCAGTTCTTC. The chain employs TRBV6-5 and TRBJ2-1; D gene ambiguous. The germline V and J ends were trimmed by 2 bases and 2 bases, with 10 bases remaining between them. In germline, CDR1 is MNHEY, CDR2 SVGAGI. CDR3 length: 15 residues.

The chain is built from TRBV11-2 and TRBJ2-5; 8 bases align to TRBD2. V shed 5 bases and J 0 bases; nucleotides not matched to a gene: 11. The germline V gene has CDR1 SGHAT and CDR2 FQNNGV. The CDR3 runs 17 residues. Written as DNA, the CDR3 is TGTGCCAGCAGCCCCGGGCGGGAGGCGGGGTACCAAGAGACCCAGTACTTC. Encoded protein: CASSPGREAGYQETQYF.

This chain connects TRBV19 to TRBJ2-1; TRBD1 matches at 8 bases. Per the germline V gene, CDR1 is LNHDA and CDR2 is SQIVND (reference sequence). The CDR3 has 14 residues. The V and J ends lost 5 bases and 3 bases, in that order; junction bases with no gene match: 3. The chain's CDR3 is CASSLGTGYNEQFF. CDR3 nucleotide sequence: TGTGCCAGTAGTCTGGGGACAGGCTACAATGAGCAGTTCTTC.

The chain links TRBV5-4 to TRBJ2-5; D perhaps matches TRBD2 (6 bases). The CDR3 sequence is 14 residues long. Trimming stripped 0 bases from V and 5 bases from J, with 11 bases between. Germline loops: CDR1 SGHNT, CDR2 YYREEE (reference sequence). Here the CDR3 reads CASSLDEGRETQYF. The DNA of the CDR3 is TGTGCCAGCAGCTTGGATGAAGGGAGGGAGACCCAGTACTTC.

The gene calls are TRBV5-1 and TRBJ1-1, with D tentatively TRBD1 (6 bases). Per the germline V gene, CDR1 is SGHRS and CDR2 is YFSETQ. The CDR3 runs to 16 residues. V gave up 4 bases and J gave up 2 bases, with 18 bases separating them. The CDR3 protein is CASSLTVTGRNTEAFF. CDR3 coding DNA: TGCGCCAGCAGCCTAACCGTTACAGGGCGAAACACTGAAGCTTTCTTT.

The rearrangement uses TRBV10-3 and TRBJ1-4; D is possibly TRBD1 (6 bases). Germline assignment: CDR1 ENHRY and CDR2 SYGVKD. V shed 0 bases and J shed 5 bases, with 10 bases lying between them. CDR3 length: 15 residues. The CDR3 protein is CAISESGGGNEKLFF. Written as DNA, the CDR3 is TGTGCCATCAGTGAGTCGGGAGGGGGAAATGAAAAACTGTTTTTT.

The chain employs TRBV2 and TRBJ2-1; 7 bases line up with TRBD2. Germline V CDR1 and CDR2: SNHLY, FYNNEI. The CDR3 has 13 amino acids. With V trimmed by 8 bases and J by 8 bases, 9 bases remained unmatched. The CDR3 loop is CASDSREIDEQFF. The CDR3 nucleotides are TGTGCCAGCGACTCGCGGGAGATTGATGAGCAGTTCTTC.

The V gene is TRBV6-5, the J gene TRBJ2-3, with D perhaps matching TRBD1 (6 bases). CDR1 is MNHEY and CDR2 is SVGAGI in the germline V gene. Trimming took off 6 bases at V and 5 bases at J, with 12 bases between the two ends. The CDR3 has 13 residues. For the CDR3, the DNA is TGTGCCAGCAGAGGCAGGGGTCGAGATACGCAGTATTTT. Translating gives CASRGRGRDTQYF.

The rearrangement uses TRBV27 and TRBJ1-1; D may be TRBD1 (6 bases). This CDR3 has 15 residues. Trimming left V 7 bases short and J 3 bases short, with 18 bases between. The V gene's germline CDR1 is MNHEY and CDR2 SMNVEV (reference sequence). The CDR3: CASKTQGSFDTEAFF. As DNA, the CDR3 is TGTGCCAGCAAGACACAGGGCTCTTTTGACACTGAAGCTTTCTTT.

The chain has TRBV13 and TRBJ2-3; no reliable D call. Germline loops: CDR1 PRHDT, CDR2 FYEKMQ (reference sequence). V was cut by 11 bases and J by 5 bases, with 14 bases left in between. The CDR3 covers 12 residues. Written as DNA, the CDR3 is TGTGCCCAAGGGCCCGTAGGAGATACGCAGTATTTT. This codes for CAQGPVGDTQYF.

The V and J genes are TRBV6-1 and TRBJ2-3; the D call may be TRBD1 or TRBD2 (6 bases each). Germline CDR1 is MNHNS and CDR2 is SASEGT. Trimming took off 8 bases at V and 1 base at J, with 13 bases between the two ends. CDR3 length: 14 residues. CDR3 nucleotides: TGTGCCAGCTTAGGGGGACTCCGCACAGATACGCAGTATTTT. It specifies CASLGGLRTDTQYF.

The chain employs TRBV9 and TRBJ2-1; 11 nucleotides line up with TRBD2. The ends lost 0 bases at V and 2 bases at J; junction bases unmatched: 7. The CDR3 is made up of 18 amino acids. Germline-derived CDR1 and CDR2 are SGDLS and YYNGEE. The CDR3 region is CASSVAGSGRGPYNEQFF. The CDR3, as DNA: TGTGCCAGCAGCGTAGCTGGTAGCGGGAGGGGGCCCTACAATGAGCAGTTCTTC.

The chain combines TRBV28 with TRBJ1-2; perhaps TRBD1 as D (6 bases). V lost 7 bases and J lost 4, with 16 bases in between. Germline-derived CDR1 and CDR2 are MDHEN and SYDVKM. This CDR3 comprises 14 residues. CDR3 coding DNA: TGTGCCAGCACCCCGACAGGTTGGGGCTATGGCTACACCTTC. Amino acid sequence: CASTPTGWGYGYTF.